These 30 T cell receptor beta chains came from one sample sequenced in a study of blood T cell repertoires in COVID-19. Repertoires were generated with immunoSEQ multiplex PCR, while TCRdb's copy carries only in-frame clones and drops some. The table includes about 170,000 clones, 85% detected once. Sequencing input: peripheral blood. Receptor source: a human donor with acute or convalescent COVID-19. The donor label of this sample is uncertain.

The V gene is TRBV11-1, the J gene TRBJ1-2; 12 bases are shared with TRBD1. The J segment lost 6 bases and the V segment lost 0 bases, leaving 5 bases of the junction unmatched. Germline V CDR1 and CDR2: SGHAT, FQDESV (reference sequence). The CDR3 loop spans 16 amino acids. The CDR3 DNA sequence: TGTGCCAGCAGCTTAGCCGGGACAGGGGGCAAGAATGGCTACACCTTC. Encoded protein: CASSLAGTGGKNGYTF.

The chain couples TRBV18 to TRBJ1-2; maybe TRBD1 (5 bases). The CDR3 length is 19 residues. CDR1 and CDR2 (germline): KGHSH, LQKENI. Trimming shortened V by 2 bases and J by 5 bases, and 27 bases separated the two germline ends. The CDR3 is CASSPTPGTAEGFRYGYTF. In DNA form, the CDR3 reads TGTGCCAGCTCACCAACGCCCGGGACGGCGGAGGGATTTCGGTATGGCTACACCTTC.

The genes are TRBV5-4 and TRBJ2-5; no clear D gene. The CDR3 is made up of 13 amino acids. The V gene lost 0 bases and the J gene lost 7 bases, with 10 bases spanning the gap. Germline values: CDR1 SGHNT, CDR2 YYREEE (reference sequence). The chain's CDR3 is CASSLDSIGTQYF. CDR3 sequence (DNA): TGTGCCAGCAGCTTGGACAGTATCGGGACCCAGTACTTC.

This chain connects TRBV3-1 (or the pseudogene TRBV3-2) to TRBJ2-4; 9 bases are shared with TRBD1. V was pared by 0 bases and J by 2 bases, with 2 bases of the junction left unmatched. In germline, CDR1 is LGHDT, CDR2 YNNKEL (reference sequence). There are 16 residues in the CDR3. CDR3 bases: TGTGCCAGCAGCCAAGATGGACAGGGGACCAAAAACATTCAGTACTTC. It specifies CASSQDGQGTKNIQYF.

This rearrangement joins TRBV9 to TRBJ2-2, with TRBD2 matching over 13 bases. Germline assignment: CDR1 SGDLS and CDR2 YYNGEE. The V and J ends lost 3 bases and 8 bases, in that order; junction bases with no gene match: 7. The length of the CDR3 is 16 residues. The DNA for the CDR3 is TGTGCCAGCAGCGCCGGACTAGCGGGGGATAAAGGGGAGCTGTTTTTT. Its protein product is CASSAGLAGDKGELFF.

The chain carries TRBV29-1 and TRBJ2-7, with D perhaps matching TRBD1 (6 bases). The V gene lost 6 bases and the J gene lost 0 bases, with 12 bases spanning the gap. The germline V gene has CDR1 SQVTM and CDR2 ANQGSEA. The CDR3 length is 13 residues. For the CDR3, the DNA is TGCAGCGTAATTCTGGACAGCTCCTACGAGCAGTACTTC. Translated, it gives CSVILDSSYEQYF.

CDR3 coding DNA: TGTGCCAGCAGCTTGGGGACAGGGGGTTCACCCCTCCACTTT. This gives the protein CASSLGTGGSPLHF. The chain has TRBV7-3 and TRBJ1-6, with 11 nucleotides matching TRBD1. CDR3 size: 14 residues. Germline values: CDR1 SGHTA, CDR2 FQGTGA. Trimming cost V 3 bases and J 9 bases; bases outside gene matches: 1.

The count of this clone is one. The V gene is TRBV5-4, the J gene TRBJ2-5; 8 bases match TRBD1. The CDR3 is 17 amino acids. The germline CDR1 and CDR2 sequences are SGHNT and YYREEE (reference sequence). V shed 4 bases, J shed 4 bases, and the junction held 15 bases outside the gene matches. The CDR3 spells CASSKPSIRQGRETQYF. The CDR3 DNA follows: TGTGCCAGCAGCAAGCCCTCTATAAGACAGGGGAGAGAGACCCAGTACTTC. Full variable domain (missing parts from reference TRBV5-4 and TRBJ2-5): ETGVTQSPTHLIKTRGQQVTLRCSSQSGHNTVSWYQQALGQGPQFIFQYYREEENGRGNFPPRFSGLQFPNYSSELNVNALELDDSALYLCASSKPSIRQGRETQYFGPGTRLLVL.

Note on this clone: An end of the junction differs from the germline gene, which may be a read error. This chain links TRBV27 with TRBJ1-6, with D perhaps TRBD1 (5 bases). The V gene's germline CDR1 is MNHEY and CDR2 SMNVEV (reference sequence). This CDR3 has 16 residues. The CDR3 nucleotides are TGTGCCAGCAGTTTAGCCGCAGGGAGGAATAACTCACCCCTCCACTTT. It is translated as CASSLAAGRNNSPLHF.

V is TRBV18 and J is TRBJ2-7; TRBD2 might be the D (5 bases). Germline V gene data show CDR1 as KGHSH and CDR2 as LQKENI. CDR3 size: 15 residues. V dropped 3 bases and J dropped 4 bases, with 16 bases sitting between them. CDR3 in amino acids: CASSPSSGPGYEQYF. The CDR3, as DNA: TGTGCCAGCTCACCCTCGAGCGGCCCAGGATACGAGCAGTACTTC.

This chain links TRBV7-2 with TRBJ2-7; 10 bases align to TRBD1. Germline CDR1 reads SGHTA; CDR2 reads FQGNSA. The CDR3 is 15 residues long. Unmatched junction bases numbered 6, after V lost 5 bases and J lost 2 bases. The CDR3 is CASSPSDRGTYEQYF. The DNA for the CDR3 is TGTGCCAGCAGCCCGTCGGACAGGGGGACCTACGAGCAGTACTTC. Complete variable domain (other parts from reference TRBV7-2 and TRBJ2-7): GAGVSQSPSNKVTEKGKDVELRCDPISGHTALYWYRQSLGQGLEFLIYFQGNSAPDKSGLPSDRFSAERTGGSVSTLTIQRTQQEDSAVYLCASSPSDRGTYEQYFGPGTRLTVT.

This clone has a handful of counts. The chain combines TRBV7-2 with TRBJ2-4, with 12 bases identical to TRBD2. Germline V CDR1 and CDR2: SGHTA, FQGNSA. CDR3 length equals 17 residues. V gave up 4 bases and J gave up 1 base; unmatched junction bases: 5. CDR3 coding DNA: TGTGCCAGCAGCTCCCCTAGCGGGGGGGCCGCCAAAAACATTCAGTACTTC. The encoded protein is CASSSPSGGAAKNIQYF.

In its sample, this clone was seen once. The V call is TRBV11-2, the J call TRBJ1-5; 10 nucleotides match TRBD1. Looked up from germline, CDR1 is SGHAT and CDR2 is FQNNGV. This CDR3 is built from 15 residues. After removal of 3 bases from V and 7 bases from J, the junction contained 6 bases not matched to a gene. For the CDR3, the DNA is TGTGCCAGCAGCTTTAACCGGGACAGGGGACAGCCCCAGCATTTT. Its protein product is CASSFNRDRGQPQHF.

The rearrangement uses TRBV7-6 and TRBJ1-1, with D unclear. V was trimmed by 5 bases and J by 1 base, leaving 8 bases between them. From germline, CDR1 is SGHVS and CDR2 FNYEAQ. The CDR3 spans 13 residues. CDR3 DNA: TGTGCCAGCAGCCTCCACAAGAACACTGAAGCTTTCTTT. Its translation is CASSLHKNTEAFF.

J is TRBJ2-5 and V is TRBV3-1 (or the pseudogene TRBV3-2); 10 bases fit TRBD2. The J segment lost 0 bases and the V segment lost 4 bases, leaving 8 bases of the junction unmatched. Germline V gene sequence: CDR1 LGHDT, CDR2 YNNKEL (reference sequence). CDR3 length: 17 residues. CDR3 in amino acids: CASSPLGSGGYQETQYF. Written as DNA, the CDR3 is TGTGCCAGCAGCCCCTTAGGTAGCGGGGGGTACCAAGAGACCCAGTACTTC.

The rearrangement uses TRBV10-3 and TRBJ2-7; 10 nucleotides line up with TRBD1. The CDR3 consists of 15 residues. Germline trimming cut 4 bases from V and 1 base from J; bases unmatched to any gene: 4. Looked up from germline, CDR1 is ENHRY and CDR2 is SYGVKD. As DNA, the CDR3 is TGTGCCATCAGTGGCCGGGACAGGGGTTCCTACGAGCAGTACTTC. Residues: CAISGRDRGSYEQYF.

This clone was found once. The rearrangement links TRBV5-6 to TRBJ2-5; 8 bases align to TRBD1. V lost 3 bases, J lost 7 bases, and 5 bases stayed unmatched. CDR1 SGHDT and CDR2 YYEEEE come from the germline V gene. This CDR3 contains 13 residues. The CDR3 region is CASSSITGGTQYF. Here the CDR3 DNA reads TGTGCCAGCAGCTCCATAACAGGGGGGACCCAGTACTTC.

This clone has just one count. This specimen includes other DNA sequences encoding the same CDR3. The rearrangement links TRBV19 to TRBJ1-1, with a weak D call TRBD1 (5 bases). Germline V gene sequence: CDR1 LNHDA, CDR2 SQIVND (reference sequence). The V and J ends lost 4 bases and 0 bases respectively, with 9 bases between them. CDR3 length equals 14 residues. As DNA, the CDR3 is TGTGCCAGTAGTACAACAGGATTGAACACTGAAGCTTTCTTT. Protein sequence: CASSTTGLNTEAFF. Supplemented by reference TRBV19 and TRBJ1-1, the full variable domain reads DGGITQSPKYLFRKEGQNVTLSCEQNLNHDAMYWYRQDPGQGLRLIYYSQIVNDFQKGDIAEGYSVSREKKESFPLTVTSAQKNPTAFYLCASSTTGLNTEAFFGQGTRLTVV.

Turning to this clone: In the same sample, other DNA sequences code for this CDR3. The V call is TRBV5-6, the J call TRBJ1-4, with 10 bases lining up with TRBD1. Trimming took 4 bases from V and 0 from J; bases not matched to a gene: 0. Germline loops: CDR1 SGHDT, CDR2 YYEEEE. The CDR3 totals 15 residues. The CDR3 here is CASSGQGATNEKLFF. The DNA for the CDR3 is TGTGCCAGCAGCGGACAGGGGGCAACTAATGAAAAACTGTTTTTT.

The chain joins TRBV11-3 to TRBJ2-1; D remains ambiguous. The CDR3 runs 13 residues. Germline V lookup: CDR1 SGHNT, CDR2 YENEEA. V was trimmed by 1 base and J by 6 bases, leaving 7 bases between them. DNA for the CDR3: TGTGCCAGCAGCTTAGTAAGCTTCAATGAGCAGTTCTTC. Its translation: CASSLVSFNEQFF.

V gene TRBV11-3 combines with J gene TRBJ2-1; the match to TRBD2 covers 12 bases. Losses at the gene ends were 1 base for V and 8 bases for J; bases not matched to a gene: 9. The CDR3 extends over 17 amino acids. From germline, CDR1 is SGHNT and CDR2 YENEEA. CDR3 sequence (DNA): TGTGCCAGCAGCTTAGCGGCCCTAGCGGGGGGGCCCTATGAGCAGTTCTTC. As protein: CASSLAALAGGPYEQFF.

This chain links TRBV25-1 with TRBJ1-2, with 8 bases identical to TRBD1. The CDR3 has 12 amino acids. The V gene end was trimmed by 3 bases and the J gene end by 7 bases; junction bases not matched to a gene: 1. The germline CDR1 and CDR2 sequences are MGHDK and SYGVNS. CDR3 in amino acids: CASSDRGPGYTF. For the CDR3, the DNA is TGTGCCAGCAGTGACAGGGGGCCTGGCTACACCTTC.

This chain joins TRBV10-1 and TRBJ1-1, with TRBD1 identical over 10 bases. V was clipped by 4 bases and J by 5 bases; unmatched bases: 7. Germline loops: CDR1 WNHNN, CDR2 SYGVQD (reference sequence). This CDR3 is 15 amino acids long. The CDR3 coding sequence is TGCGCCAGCAGTGGGCCGGGACAGGGGAGGACTGAAGCTTTCTTT. This codes for CASSGPGQGRTEAFF.

The CDR3 protein is CACKGAGLGEKLFF. DNA for the CDR3: TGTGCCTGCAAAGGGGCGGGGTTGGGTGAAAAACTGTTTTTT. The chain employs TRBV30 and TRBJ1-4; perhaps TRBD1 as D (5 bases). CDR3 size: 14 residues. V dropped 6 bases and J dropped 7 bases, with 18 bases sitting between them. Germline assignment: CDR1 GTSNPN and CDR2 SVGIG (reference sequence).

The genes are TRBV6-1 and TRBJ2-5; tentatively, D is TRBD2 (7 bases). The CDR3 totals 16 residues. CDR1 MNHNS and CDR2 SASEGT come from the germline V gene. Trimming shortened V by 4 bases and J by 5 bases, and 20 bases separated the two germline ends. The chain's CDR3 is CASSALGGAVGETQYF. CDR3 coding DNA: TGTGCCAGCAGTGCTTTGGGGGGGGCCGTCGGGGAGACCCAGTACTTC.

The chain employs TRBV3-1 (or the pseudogene TRBV3-2) and TRBJ2-1; TRBD2 aligns across 7 bases. Per germline, CDR1 LGHDT and CDR2 YNNKEL (reference sequence). The CDR3 has 14 amino acids. The V segment lost 1 base and the J segment 10 bases; nucleotides outside the gene matches: 7. The CDR3 DNA reads TGTGCCAGCAGCCAAGTGCGACTAGCAGACGAGCAGTTCTTC. Its protein is CASSQVRLADEQFF.

The V call is TRBV28, the J call TRBJ1-1, with a weak D call TRBD1 (5 bases). V was pared by 6 bases and J by 6 bases, with 14 bases between. The germline V gene has CDR1 MDHEN and CDR2 SYDVKM. The CDR3 is 13 amino acids. CDR3 DNA: TGTGCCAGCAGCCCCGGGGGACGGGCTGAAGCTTTCTTT. It codes for CASSPGGRAEAFF. Using reference TRBV28 and TRBJ1-1 for the parts outside the CDR3, the full variable domain is DVKVTQSSRYLVKRTGEKVFLECVQDMDHENMFWYRQDPGLGLRLIYFSYDVKMKEKGDIPEGYSVSREKKERFSLILESASTNQTSMYLCASSPGGRAEAFFGQGTRLTVV.

The J gene is TRBJ1-2, the V gene TRBV7-6; perhaps TRBD1 as D (5 bases). Germline loops: CDR1 SGHVS, CDR2 FNYEAQ. V shed 1 base and J shed 8 bases, with 14 bases lying between them. CDR3 length: 14 amino acids. CDR3 coding DNA: TGTGCCAGCAGCTTAGTGTCAGGAGGGGACGGCTACACCTTC. The encoded protein is CASSLVSGGDGYTF.

This clone came up once. The same CDR3 also results from other DNA sequences found in this sample. The CDR3 DNA reads as TGCGCCAGCAGCTTGGGGACAGGGCGGAATTCACCCCTCCACTTT. Protein product: CASSLGTGRNSPLHF. This rearrangement joins TRBV5-1 to TRBJ1-6; 8 nucleotides agree with TRBD1. J gave up 7 bases and V 0 bases, and 3 bases lay outside the gene matches. Germline V gene sequence: CDR1 SGHRS, CDR2 YFSETQ. The CDR3 runs to 15 residues. The entire variable domain, with the rest obtained from reference TRBV5-1 and TRBJ1-6, is as follows: KAGVTQTPRYLIKTRGQQVTLSCSPISGHRSVSWYQQTPGQGLQFLFEYFSETQRNKGNFPGRFSGRQFSNSRSEMNVSTLELGDSALYLCASSLGTGRNSPLHFGNGTRLTVT.

J is TRBJ1-4 and V is TRBV24-1, with D unclear. This CDR3 comprises 13 residues. Looked up from germline, CDR1 is KGHDR and CDR2 is SFDVKD. The V gene lost 6 bases and the J gene lost 2 bases, with 6 bases spanning the gap. The CDR3 spells CATSQRTNEKLFF. DNA for the CDR3: TGTGCCACCAGTCAACGGACTAATGAAAAACTGTTTTTT.